This T cell receptor beta chain came from a study of cytomegalovirus exposure and HLA in healthy donors. Points from the study as a whole: Common viral pathogens (according to a later analysis) appeared linked to several of the most significant clusters. Segments of the TCR beta V type were, in most cases, productive about 87% or about 30% of the time in an earlier analysis.

Germline-derived CDR1 and CDR2 are SEHNR and FQNEAQ (reference sequence). The ends were cut back, 8 bases at V and 5 bases at J, with 15 bases in the middle. The CDR3 spans 13 residues. The PCR contained 60 Vbeta and 13 Jbeta primers. Source study methods: Later reanalysis found about 80 million unique TCR beta chains, around 10 million of them shared. The data were produced by immunoSEQ multiplex PCR, yet TCRdb's version contains in-frame clones alone and is incomplete. D and trimming come from the DNA, and the V and J calls and clone size come from that table. The table lists 150,000 or so clones, less than 85% of them singletons, with approximately 4% in the top ten. Regarding this clone: The antigen remains unidentified.

The sample taken for sequencing was PBMCs. This clonotype originated in a man aged 18 to 30 in good health and CMV-seropositive. The V call is TRBV7-9, the J call TRBJ1-1, with a weak D call TRBD1 (5 bases). CDR3 DNA sequence: TGTGCCAGCGGAGGGGAGATGCAAACTGAAGCTTTCTTT. This gives the protein CASGGEMQTEAFF.